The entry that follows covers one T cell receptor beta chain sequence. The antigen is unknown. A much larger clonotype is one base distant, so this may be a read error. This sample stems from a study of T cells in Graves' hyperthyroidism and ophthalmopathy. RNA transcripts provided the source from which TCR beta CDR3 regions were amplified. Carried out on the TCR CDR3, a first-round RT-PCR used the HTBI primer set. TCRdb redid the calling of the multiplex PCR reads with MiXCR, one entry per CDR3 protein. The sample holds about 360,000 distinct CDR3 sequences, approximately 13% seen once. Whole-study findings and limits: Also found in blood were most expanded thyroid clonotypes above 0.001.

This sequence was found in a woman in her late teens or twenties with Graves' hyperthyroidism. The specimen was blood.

The CDR3 DNA sequence: TGTGCCATCAGCGACAGGGAAGAGACCCAGTTCTTC. It translates to CAISDREETQFF. The chain combines TRBV10-3 with TRBJ2-5, with 7 nucleotides matching TRBD1. The end of the DNA aligns better with TRBJ2-1, so the J call may be wrong. CDR1 and CDR2 from the germline V gene are ENHRY and SYGVKD. The CDR3 totals 12 residues.